The rows below give T cell receptor beta chains drawn from one sample of a study of T cell changes during pregnancy in multiple sclerosis. Sequencing was performed with immunoSEQ multiplex PCR; in TCRdb, only in-frame clones are kept and a portion is missing. The table lists 60,000 or so clones, roughly 91% of them singletons. Sequencing used peripheral blood, obtained in the second trimester of pregnancy. The receptors shown here come from a female donor in good health, enrolled as a control in a pregnancy study. The CDR3 runs from the conserved cysteine through the conserved F or W. Each record gives: clone size, D gene, J gene, V gene, CDR3 DNA, CDR3 protein. A D gene is named only where the DNA matches it firmly. The size entry is marked missing in some rows and otherwise reads once, few, many or a size class.

abundance: few; d_gene: .; j_gene: TRBJ1-2; v_gene: TRBV5-4; CDR3nt: TGTGCCAGCAGCGTAGAGGCTCGAGGCTACACCTTC; CDR3aa: CASSVEARGYTF
abundance: .; d_gene: .; j_gene: TRBJ2-1; v_gene: TRBV9; CDR3nt: TGTGCCAGCAGCCCAGAAAGGGCAGGGTGGGACAATGAGCAGTTCTTC; CDR3aa: CASSPERAGWDNEQFF
abundance: .; d_gene: .; j_gene: TRBJ1-5; v_gene: TRBV5-5; CDR3nt: TGTGCCAGCAGCTTGGGAGGGGGTGACGGTCAGCCCCAGCATTTT; CDR3aa: CASSLGGGDGQPQHF
abundance: .; d_gene: .; j_gene: TRBJ1-6; v_gene: TRBV9; CDR3nt: TGTGCCAGCAGCGCGCCTCTAGGCGGCTATAATTCACCCCTCCACTTT; CDR3aa: CASSAPLGGYNSPLHF
abundance: .; d_gene: .; j_gene: TRBJ1-5; v_gene: TRBV2; CDR3nt: .; CDR3aa: CASILGGANQPQHF
abundance: few; d_gene: TRBD2; j_gene: TRBJ2-3; v_gene: TRBV5-6; CDR3nt: TGTGCCAGCAGCCCCGCGGGGGGGAAGGCAGATACGCAGTATTTT; CDR3aa: CASSPAGGKADTQYF
abundance: .; d_gene: TRBD2; j_gene: TRBJ2-3; v_gene: TRBV13; CDR3nt: TGTGCCAGCAGCTTCCGGGGACTAGCCGTAGATACGCAGTATTTT; CDR3aa: CASSFRGLAVDTQYF
abundance: .; d_gene: .; j_gene: TRBJ2-1; v_gene: TRBV6-4; CDR3nt: TGTGCCAGCAGTGACCTTGGAGGGTCGGATGAGCAGTTCTTC; CDR3aa: CASSDLGGSDEQFF
abundance: .; d_gene: TRBD1; j_gene: TRBJ2-5; v_gene: TRBV5-6; CDR3nt: TGTGCCAGCAGCTTGGGGACAGGGTATTTTGAGACCCAGTACTTC; CDR3aa: CASSLGTGYFETQYF
abundance: .; d_gene: .; j_gene: TRBJ2-1; v_gene: TRBV27; CDR3nt: TGTGCCAGCAGTCCGGGAGCATCTAATGAGCAGTTCTTC; CDR3aa: CASSPGASNEQFF
abundance: .; d_gene: .; j_gene: TRBJ1-4; v_gene: TRBV5-5; CDR3nt: TGTGCCAGCAGCTTGCCAGGAGGAGAAAAACTGTTTTTT; CDR3aa: CASSLPGGEKLFF
abundance: .; d_gene: .; j_gene: TRBJ2-1; v_gene: TRBV30; CDR3nt: TGTGCCTGGAGTGTACTCGATGAGCAGTTCTTC; CDR3aa: CAWSVLDEQFF
abundance: .; d_gene: TRBD1; j_gene: TRBJ1-5; v_gene: TRBV6-5; CDR3nt: TGTGCCAGCAGTTCCGGGACAGGGCTAAATCAGCCCCAGCATTTT; CDR3aa: CASSSGTGLNQPQHF
abundance: .; d_gene: .; j_gene: TRBJ2-1; v_gene: TRBV19; CDR3nt: TGTGCCAGTAGGGGCAGTCCCAATGAGCAGTTCTTC; CDR3aa: CASRGSPNEQFF
abundance: .; d_gene: .; j_gene: TRBJ2-7; v_gene: TRBV5-1; CDR3nt: TGCGCCAGCAGCGCGGGACTGAGATCCTACGAGCAGTACTTC; CDR3aa: CASSAGLRSYEQYF
abundance: .; d_gene: .; j_gene: TRBJ2-7; v_gene: TRBV2; CDR3nt: TGTGCCAGCAGTTCAACAGGACCCTCCTACGAGCAGTACTTC; CDR3aa: CASSSTGPSYEQYF
abundance: .; d_gene: TRBD1; j_gene: TRBJ1-5; v_gene: TRBV6-1; CDR3nt: TGTGCCAGTGGACAGGGGACCTATAGCAATCAGCCCCAGCATTTT; CDR3aa: CASGQGTYSNQPQHF
abundance: .; d_gene: .; j_gene: TRBJ1-4; v_gene: TRBV18; CDR3nt: TGTGCCAGCTCACCGCTCAGTGCTAATGAAAAACTGTTTTTT; CDR3aa: CASSPLSANEKLFF
abundance: once; d_gene: .; j_gene: TRBJ2-7; v_gene: TRBV19; CDR3nt: TGTGCCAGTAGTAAATATTCCAACAACCGCTACGAGCAGTACTTC; CDR3aa: CASSKYSNNRYEQYF
abundance: .; d_gene: TRBD2; j_gene: TRBJ2-7; v_gene: TRBV6-5; CDR3nt: TGTGCCAGCAGAAGACTAGCGGGAGGGAACGAGCAGTACTTC; CDR3aa: CASRRLAGGNEQYF
abundance: .; d_gene: TRBD1; j_gene: TRBJ1-5; v_gene: TRBV18; CDR3nt: TGTGCCAGCTCGGAGACAGGGGGAAATCAGCCCCAGCATTTT; CDR3aa: CASSETGGNQPQHF
abundance: .; d_gene: TRBD1; j_gene: TRBJ1-1; v_gene: TRBV2; CDR3nt: TGTGCCAGCAGTGAGAAAACTAAGGGACAGGGGAACACTGAAGCTTTCTTT; CDR3aa: CASSEKTKGQGNTEAFF
abundance: .; d_gene: TRBD1; j_gene: TRBJ1-5; v_gene: TRBV5-4; CDR3nt: TGTGCCACCGGGACAGGGTTGAATCAGCCCCAGCATTTT; CDR3aa: CATGTGLNQPQHF